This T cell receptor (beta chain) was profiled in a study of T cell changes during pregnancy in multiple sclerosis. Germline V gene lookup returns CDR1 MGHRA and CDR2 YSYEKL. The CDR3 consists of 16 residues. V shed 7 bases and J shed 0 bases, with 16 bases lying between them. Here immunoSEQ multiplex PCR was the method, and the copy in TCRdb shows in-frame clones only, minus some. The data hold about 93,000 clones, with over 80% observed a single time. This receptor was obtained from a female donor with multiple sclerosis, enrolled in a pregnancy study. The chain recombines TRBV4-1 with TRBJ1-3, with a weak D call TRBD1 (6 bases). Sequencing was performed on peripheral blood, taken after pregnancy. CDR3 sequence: CASTLDSSTSGNTIYF. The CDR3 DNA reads TGCGCCAGCACTCTGGACAGTTCAACCTCTGGAAACACCATATATTTT.